Following are 9 T cell receptor beta chains from one sample sequenced in a study of cytomegalovirus exposure and HLA in healthy donors. The PCR used 60 Vbeta and 13 Jbeta primers. Sequencing was performed with immunoSEQ multiplex PCR; in TCRdb, only in-frame clones are kept and a portion is missing. The data hold about 160,000 clones, with around 75% observed a single time. Sequenced: PBMCs. These receptors originate from a woman aged 18-29 years in good health and CMV-seronegative.

As to this clone: The junction and the germline gene differ at one end; a read error may be behind it. The V call is TRBV7-9, the J call TRBJ1-5; tentatively, D is TRBD1 (6 bases). CDR1 is SEHNR, CDR2 FQNEAQ, per germline (reference sequence). CDR3 size: 13 residues. In nucleotides, the CDR3 is TGTTCCAGCAGCTTACAGGGAACTCAGCCCCAGCATTTT. Its translation is CSSSLQGTQPQHF. The variable domain in full, completed from reference TRBV7-9 and TRBJ1-5, reads DTGVSQNPRHKITKRGQNVTFRCDPISEHNRLYWYRQTLGQGPEFLTYFQNEAQLEKSRLLSDRFSAERPKGSFSTLEIQRTEQGDSAMYLCSSSLQGTQPQHFGDGTRLSIL.

This clone was found a few times. The J gene is TRBJ1-1, the V gene TRBV5-1; 9 bases align to TRBD1. V lost 2 bases to trimming and J lost 6 bases; unmatched junction nucleotides: 2. CDR1 and CDR2 (germline): SGHRS, YFSETQ. This CDR3 is built from 13 residues. In DNA, the CDR3 is TGCGCCAGCAGCTTCGACAGGGGGTCTGAAGCTTTCTTT. Translated, it gives CASSFDRGSEAFF. Combining the CDR3 with reference TRBV5-1 and TRBJ1-1 gives the whole variable domain KAGVTQTPRYLIKTRGQQVTLSCSPISGHRSVSWYQQTPGQGLQFLFEYFSETQRNKGNFPGRFSGRQFSNSRSEMNVSTLELGDSALYLCASSFDRGSEAFFGQGTRLTVV.

The chain carries TRBV28 and TRBJ1-5; D may be TRBD1 (6 bases). CDR1 and CDR2 from the germline V gene are MDHEN and SYDVKM. The CDR3 consists of 14 residues. Between the trimmed V and J ends, which lost 2 bases and 3 bases, there was a span of 8 bases. The CDR3 sequence: CASSLRGSNQPQHF. The CDR3 DNA is TGTGCCAGCAGTTTAAGGGGGTCCAATCAGCCCCAGCATTTT.

CDR3 amino acids: CASSLGSSYGYTF. The CDR3 DNA reads TGTGCCAGCAGCTTAGGGAGTAGCTATGGCTACACCTTC. V gene TRBV11-3 combines with J gene TRBJ1-2; D is unclear. This CDR3 spans 13 amino acids. Looked up from germline, CDR1 is SGHNT and CDR2 is YENEEA. Trimming cost V 1 base and J 4 bases, with 7 bases left between them.

The table lists this clone with a count of one. The chain joins TRBV27 to TRBJ1-5; possibly TRBD1 for D (6 bases). The CDR3 consists of 15 residues. With 3 bases removed from V and 2 bases from J, the gap between germline ends came to 11 bases. The germline gives CDR1 MNHEY, CDR2 SMNVEV (reference sequence). The CDR3 sequence is CASSLTGNRNQPQHF. DNA for the CDR3: TGTGCCAGCAGTTTGACAGGTAATCGCAATCAGCCCCAGCATTTT.

The gene calls are TRBV18 and TRBJ2-3; 7 bases are shared with TRBD2. Per germline, CDR1 KGHSH and CDR2 LQKENI. Trimming cost V 3 bases and J 0 bases; bases outside gene matches: 3. The CDR3 is 15 residues long. The CDR3 nucleotides are TGTGCCAGCTCACCGCCTAGCGGAAGCACAGATACGCAGTATTTT. As protein: CASSPPSGSTDTQYF.

The V gene is TRBV5-8, the J gene TRBJ1-5; D is unresolved. CDR3 length equals 12 residues. V shed 0 bases and J shed 5 bases, with 3 bases lying between them. Per the germline V gene, CDR1 is SGHTS and CDR2 is YDEGEE. CDR3 region: CASSLVYQPQHF. CDR3 sequence (DNA): TGTGCCAGCAGCTTGGTATATCAGCCCCAGCATTTT.

This clone was detected only once. The DNA of the CDR3 is TGTGCCAGTAGTATAGATTCGGGGGGGCGACGAGGGCCCCAGCATTTT. It translates to CASSIDSGGRRGPQHF. V gene TRBV19 combines with J gene TRBJ1-5, with D possibly being TRBD1 (6 bases). This CDR3 is 16 amino acids long. Germline V gives CDR1 LNHDA, CDR2 SQIVND (reference sequence). V lost 0 bases and J lost 9, with 18 bases in between.

This clone occurred a few times. The chain has TRBV6-5 and TRBJ2-5; 11 nucleotides align to TRBD2. The J call may not be correct, given that the DNA end is closer to TRBJ2-7. The CDR3 consists of 15 residues. The germline CDR1 and CDR2 sequences are MNHEY and SVGAGI. CDR3 in amino acids: CASSQTSGGFYEQYF. Written as DNA, the CDR3 is TGTGCCAGCAGTCAAACTAGCGGGGGATTCTACGAGCAGTACTTC.